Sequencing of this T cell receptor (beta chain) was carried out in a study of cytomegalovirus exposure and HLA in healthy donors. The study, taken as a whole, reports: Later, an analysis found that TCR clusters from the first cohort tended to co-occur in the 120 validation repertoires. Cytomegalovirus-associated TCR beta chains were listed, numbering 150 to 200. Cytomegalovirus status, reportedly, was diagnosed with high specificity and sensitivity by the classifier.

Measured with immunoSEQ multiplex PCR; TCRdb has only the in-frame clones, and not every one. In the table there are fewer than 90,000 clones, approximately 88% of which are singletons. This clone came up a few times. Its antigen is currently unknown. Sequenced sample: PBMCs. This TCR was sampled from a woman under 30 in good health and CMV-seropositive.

CDR3 sequence: CASSYGVLGDNEQFF. CDR3 sequence (DNA): TGTGCCAGCAGTTACGGCGTCCTCGGGGACAATGAGCAGTTCTTC. The V and J genes are TRBV6-5 and TRBJ2-1; a possible D gene is TRBD2 (5 bases). Trimming stripped 2 bases from V and 5 bases from J, with 13 bases between. The CDR3 totals 15 residues. Germline values: CDR1 MNHEY, CDR2 SVGAGI.